Listed below are T cell receptor beta chains from one sample, sequenced in a study of T cells in Graves' hyperthyroidism and ophthalmopathy. TCRdb redid the calling of the multiplex PCR reads with MiXCR, one entry per CDR3 protein. The sample comprises approximately 380,000 distinct CDR3 sequences, approximately 19% of which are singletons, and 3% to 4.5% rests with the top ten. The sequenced sample consisted of blood. The receptors originated from a young woman with Graves' hyperthyroidism. The CDR3 runs from the conserved cysteine through the conserved F or W. The order of the fields is J gene, V gene, D gene, clone size, CDR3 DNA, CDR3 protein. A D gene is named only where the DNA matches it firmly. Clone size, where shown, is once, few, many, or a class for clones that have expanded.

J: TRBJ1-1; V: TRBV7-3; D: .; size: many; DNA: TGTGCCAGCAGCCTACTGACAGGTCGTAACACTGAAGCTTTCTTT; CDR3: CASSLLTGRNTEAFF
J: TRBJ2-4; V: TRBV5-1; D: TRBD2; size: many; DNA: TGCGCCAGCAGGAACCCGGGAGGTAAAAACATTCAGTACTTC; CDR3: CASRNPGGKNIQYF
J: TRBJ2-7; V: TRBV20-1; D: .; size: many; DNA: TGCAGTGTTTTCAGGCAAGTAGCCACCTACGAGCAGTACTTC; CDR3: CSVFRQVATYEQYF
J: TRBJ2-7; V: TRBV6-2/TRBV6-3; D: .; size: .; DNA: TGTGCCAGCGTATACTCTCAGGGCTACGAGCAGTACTTC; CDR3: CASVYSQGYEQYF
J: TRBJ1-5; V: TRBV4-1; D: .; size: many; DNA: TGCGCCAGCAGCCAAGACCCGGGGTTGCGCAATCAGCCCCAGCATTTT; CDR3: CASSQDPGLRNQPQHF
J: TRBJ2-7; V: TRBV7-2; D: .; size: many; DNA: TGTGCCAGCAGCTTAGACGGGGGGCCTTACGAGCAGTACTTC; CDR3: CASSLDGGPYEQYF
J: TRBJ1-2; V: TRBV14; D: .; size: few; DNA: TGTGCCAGCAGCCTAAAGGGGAGTCGAGACTATGGCTACACCTTC; CDR3: CASSLKGSRDYGYTF
J: TRBJ2-7; V: TRBV7-9; D: .; size: .; DNA: TGTGCCAGCAGCTTATTTGCGGTACTAACCTACGATCAGTACTTC; CDR3: CASSLFAVLTYDQYF
J: TRBJ1-2; V: TRBV27; D: .; size: many; DNA: TGTGCCAGCAGTTCAGGCCGACAGGGCTACACCTTC; CDR3: CASSSGRQGYTF
J: TRBJ2-5; V: TRBV11-1; D: TRBD1; size: many; DNA: TGTGCCAGCAGCTACTCTACAGGGGAGGAGACCCAGTACTTC; CDR3: CASSYSTGEETQYF